The 23 T cell receptor beta chains below all came from one sample that was sequenced in a study of cytomegalovirus exposure and HLA in healthy donors. The method was immunoSEQ multiplex PCR; TCRdb's version includes in-frame clones alone and lacks a portion of them. The repertoire holds 55,000 to 65,000 clones, with around nine tenths as singletons. Sequencing was performed on PBMCs. These receptors were collected from a young man in good health and CMV-seronegative.

CDR3 nucleotides: TGTGCCAGCAGCAACCAGATCCGGGACTATAACACCGGGGAGCTGTTTTTT. Protein: CASSNQIRDYNTGELFF. J is TRBJ2-2 and V is TRBV9; TRBD2 aligns across 7 bases. This CDR3 comprises 17 residues. Germline CDR1 and CDR2: SGDLS and YYNGEE. J lost 2 bases, V lost 4 bases, and 11 bases had no gene match. Full variable domain (remainder filled in from reference TRBV9 and TRBJ2-2): DSGVTQTPKHLITATGQRVTLRCSPRSGDLSVYWYQQSLDQGLQFLIQYYNGEERAKGNILERFSAQQFPDLHSELNLSSLELGDSALYFCASSNQIRDYNTGELFFGEGSRLTVL.

The chain is built from TRBV5-1 and TRBJ2-7; the D gene is possibly TRBD2 (7 bases). Per germline, CDR1 SGHRS and CDR2 YFSETQ. The CDR3 has 14 residues. Trimming removed 4 bases at V and 7 bases at J, with 18 bases between. The CDR3 region is CASSHDGGRSEQYF. The CDR3 DNA sequence: TGCGCCAGCAGCCATGACGGGGGGCGAAGTGAGCAGTACTTC. The entire variable domain, with the rest obtained from reference TRBV5-1 and TRBJ2-7, is as follows: KAGVTQTPRYLIKTRGQQVTLSCSPISGHRSVSWYQQTPGQGLQFLFEYFSETQRNKGNFPGRFSGRQFSNSRSEMNVSTLELGDSALYLCASSHDGGRSEQYFGPGTRLTVT.

V gene TRBV4-3 combines with J gene TRBJ1-2; 10 bases align to TRBD1. The V gene's germline CDR1 is LGHNA and CDR2 YSLEER. This CDR3 spans 16 amino acids. V was pared by 2 bases and J by 5 bases, with 8 bases of the junction left unmatched. The CDR3 reads CASSQRTGTGDYGYTF. CDR3 sequence (DNA): TGCGCCAGCAGCCAAAGAACCGGGACAGGGGATTATGGCTACACCTTC.

The chain carries TRBV15 and TRBJ2-3; TRBD2 matches 7 bases. The CDR3 length is 17 residues. Per germline, CDR1 LNHNV and CDR2 YYDKDF (reference sequence). V lost 0 bases, J lost 4 bases, and 10 bases stayed unmatched. CDR3 protein: CATSRDRSPGGSDTQYF. CDR3 nucleotides: TGTGCCACCAGCAGAGATCGGTCGCCGGGAGGATCAGATACGCAGTATTTT. Looking up the rest from reference TRBV15 and TRBJ2-3 gives the full variable domain: DAMVIQNPRYQVTQFGKPVTLSCSQTLNHNVMYWYQQKSSQAPKLLFHYYDKDFNNEADTPDNFQSRRPNTSFCFLDIRSPGLGDTAMYLCATSRDRSPGGSDTQYFGPGTRLTVL.

V gene TRBV7-9 combines with J gene TRBJ2-1; D is perhaps TRBD2 (5 bases). CDR1 SEHNR and CDR2 FQNEAQ come from the germline V gene (reference sequence). The CDR3 loop spans 12 amino acids. Trimming took 5 bases from V and 8 from J, leaving 10 bases between them. The CDR3 reads CASSTGVDEQFF. CDR3 DNA sequence: TGTGCCAGCAGCACCGGGGTCGATGAGCAGTTCTTC.

This clone was detected only once. The chain links TRBV6-1 to TRBJ2-7; the D gene is possibly TRBD1 (7 bases). CDR1 and CDR2 (germline): MNHNS, SASEGT. The CDR3 extends over 15 amino acids. With 2 bases removed from V and 2 bases from J, the gap between germline ends came to 13 bases. The chain's CDR3 is CASSERGDSAYEQYF. CDR3 nucleotides: TGTGCCAGCAGTGAACGCGGGGACAGCGCCTACGAGCAGTACTTC.

The J gene is TRBJ2-7, the V gene TRBV5-5; D is possibly TRBD2 (6 bases). V dropped 5 bases and J dropped 4 bases, with 19 bases sitting between them. Germline assignment: CDR1 SGHKS and CDR2 YYEKEE (reference sequence). CDR3 size: 15 residues. Here the CDR3 reads CASRPPGGPPYEQYF. CDR3 DNA sequence: TGTGCCAGCAGGCCCCCCGGGGGTCCCCCGTACGAGCAGTACTTC.

V gene TRBV7-9 combines with J gene TRBJ2-7; no clear D. Germline CDR1 reads SEHNR; CDR2 reads FQNEAQ (reference sequence). V lost 5 bases, J lost 6 bases, and 14 bases lay in between. The CDR3 is 13 residues long. DNA of the CDR3: TGTGCCAGCAGCCTAATCGAGTACAGCGAGCAGTACTTC. Translating gives CASSLIEYSEQYF.

The chain joins TRBV30 to TRBJ2-3; 11 nucleotides match TRBD2. Looked up from germline, CDR1 is GTSNPN and CDR2 is SVGIG (reference sequence). V was pared by 3 bases and J by 3 bases, with 8 bases of the junction left unmatched. CDR3 length: 16 residues. Here the CDR3 reads CAWRRFGTSGTDTQYF. CDR3 coding DNA: TGTGCCTGGAGGCGCTTCGGGACTAGCGGTACAGATACGCAGTATTTT. The full variable domain, in which reference TRBV30 and TRBJ2-3 provide the parts outside the CDR3, is SQTIHQWPATLVQPVGSPLSLECTVEGTSNPNLYWYRQAAGRGLQLLFYSVGIGQISSEVPQNLSASRPQDRQFILSSKKLLLSDSGFYLCAWRRFGTSGTDTQYFGPGTRLTVL.

The chain couples TRBV2 to TRBJ2-3; a weak D match, TRBD1 (7 bases). Deletions cut 6 bases from V and 2 bases from J, with 18 bases between. Germline V gene data show CDR1 as SNHLY and CDR2 as FYNNEI. The CDR3 covers 16 residues. CDR3 sequence: CASRVQGGGATDTQYF. The CDR3 region has the DNA TGTGCCAGCAGGGTCCAGGGGGGAGGCGCCACAGATACGCAGTATTTT.

This chain links TRBV5-1 with TRBJ2-7; D call uncertain. Per the germline V gene, CDR1 is SGHRS and CDR2 is YFSETQ. The CDR3 covers 14 residues. Trimming took off 0 bases at V and 3 bases at J, with 10 bases between the two ends. The CDR3 is CASSLDPSNYEQYF. CDR3 DNA: TGCGCCAGCAGCTTGGATCCTAGTAACTACGAGCAGTACTTC.

This clone was found once. V and J are TRBV7-9 and TRBJ1-1; D is ambiguous. The germline gives CDR1 SEHNR, CDR2 FQNEAQ (reference sequence). CDR3 length: 13 residues. The V end lost 1 base, the J end lost 5 bases, and 8 bases lay between the germline ends. The DNA for the CDR3 is TGTGCCAGCAGCTTAGGGCATGAAACTGAAGCTTTCTTT. This translates into CASSLGHETEAFF. Together with reference TRBV7-9 and TRBJ1-1, the CDR3 gives the full variable domain: DTGVSQNPRHKITKRGQNVTFRCDPISEHNRLYWYRQTLGQGPEFLTYFQNEAQLEKSRLLSDRFSAERPKGSFSTLEIQRTEQGDSAMYLCASSLGHETEAFFGQGTRLTVV.

CDR3 sequence: CASSLRGLLYEQYF. CDR3 DNA: TGTGCCAGCAGTCTACGAGGGCTGTTATACGAGCAGTACTTC. The V call is TRBV28, the J call TRBJ2-7; tentative D call: TRBD2 (5 bases). CDR1 and CDR2 from the germline V gene are MDHEN and SYDVKM. Trimming shortened V by 5 bases and J by 4 bases, and 15 bases separated the two germline ends. The CDR3 sequence is 14 residues long.

V is TRBV5-6 and J is TRBJ2-5; D is perhaps TRBD2 (6 bases). The ends were cut back, 0 bases at V and 2 bases at J, with 23 bases in the middle. Germline V gene data show CDR1 as SGHDT and CDR2 as YYEEEE. The CDR3 has 19 residues. The chain's CDR3 is CASSLAMGLDRSGQETQYF. As DNA, the CDR3 is TGTGCCAGCAGCTTGGCCATGGGACTCGATAGGAGCGGGCAAGAGACCCAGTACTTC.

The rearrangement uses TRBV6-6 and TRBJ2-1; a weak D match, TRBD2 (5 bases). The CDR3 spans 16 residues. Between the trimmed V and J ends, which lost 7 bases and 4 bases, there was a span of 20 bases. Germline assignment: CDR1 MNHNY and CDR2 SVGAGI (reference sequence). CDR3 protein: CASIGHGTGTYNEQFF. The CDR3 DNA reads as TGTGCCAGCATAGGGCACGGTACGGGAACGTACAATGAGCAGTTCTTC.

The V call is TRBV27, the J call TRBJ2-3, with TRBD2 matching over 7 bases. The ends lost 6 bases at V and 1 base at J; junction bases unmatched: 4. The CDR3 covers 14 residues. Germline V CDR1 and CDR2: MNHEY, SMNVEV (reference sequence). As DNA, the CDR3 is TGTGCCAGCAGGACAACTAGCGGCACAGATACGCAGTATTTT. This translates into CASRTTSGTDTQYF.

V gene TRBV14 combines with J gene TRBJ2-3; 8 bases line up with TRBD2. CDR1 is SGHDN, CDR2 FVKESK, per germline. J gave up 2 bases and V 4 bases, and 11 bases lay outside the gene matches. CDR3 length equals 17 residues. The CDR3 region has the DNA TGTGCCAGCAGCCCCATTTATCGGGAGGGCCCCACAGATACGCAGTATTTT. It specifies CASSPIYREGPTDTQYF.

J is TRBJ2-1 and V is TRBV5-1, with 8 bases lining up with TRBD2. V was clipped by 3 bases and J by 0 bases; unmatched bases: 5. Per the germline V gene, CDR1 is SGHRS and CDR2 is YFSETQ. The CDR3 contains 16 residues. CDR3 amino acids: CASSSTSGRSYNEQFF. The CDR3 DNA reads as TGCGCCAGCAGCTCTACTAGCGGTCGCTCCTACAATGAGCAGTTCTTC.

The rearrangement links TRBV10-3 to TRBJ2-7; D is ambiguous. From germline, CDR1 is ENHRY and CDR2 SYGVKD. The V end was cut by 0 bases, the J end by 6 bases, with 3 bases between. The CDR3 totals 11 residues. In nucleotides, the CDR3 is TGTGCCATCAGTGAGTCCGGCGAGCAGTACTTC. It specifies CAISESGEQYF.

V usage is TRBV18 and J usage is TRBJ2-2; perhaps TRBD1 as D (5 bases). The CDR3 loop spans 14 amino acids. Germline V CDR1 and CDR2: KGHSH, LQKENI. V was shortened by 0 bases and J by 5 bases, with 7 bases between the two germline ends. CDR3 in amino acids: CASSPPAGTGELFF. The CDR3 DNA sequence: TGTGCCAGCTCACCACCGGCAGGGACCGGGGAGCTGTTTTTT.

The rearrangement joins TRBV12-5 to TRBJ2-7; the match to TRBD2 covers 9 bases. The CDR3 has 14 amino acids. Germline V lookup: CDR1 LGHNT, CDR2 FRNRAP. The ends lost 1 base at V and 3 bases at J; junction bases unmatched: 1. CDR3 bases: TGTGCTAGTGGTTTGGGACTAGCGGACTACGAGCAGTACTTC. This encodes CASGLGLADYEQYF.

This chain links TRBV6-1 with TRBJ1-1; D unclear. Germline CDR1 MNHNS, CDR2 SASEGT. V lost 3 bases to trimming and J lost 0 bases, with 8 bases between them. The CDR3 sequence is 14 residues long. CDR3 amino acids: CASSEGRLNTEAFF. The CDR3 DNA sequence: TGTGCCAGCAGTGAGGGCAGGCTGAACACTGAAGCTTTCTTT.

This rearrangement joins TRBV14 to TRBJ1-2; 8 nucleotides match TRBD1. Germline V gene data show CDR1 as SGHDN and CDR2 as FVKESK. V shed 0 bases and J 4 bases; nucleotides not matched to a gene: 4. This CDR3 has 15 residues. The DNA for the CDR3 is TGTGCCAGCAGCCAAGATCGGGGGACAGGCTATGGCTACACCTTC. Translating gives CASSQDRGTGYGYTF.